These 27 T cell receptor beta chains share one sample of origin, sequenced in a study of Graves' ophthalmopathy and Graves' hyperthyroidism (dated by TCRdb to 2016 to 2019). Instrument used: Illumina HiSeq 2000. For repertoire sequencing, the TCR beta CDR3 regions were amplified from RNA transcripts. The first round of RT-PCR was done with HTBI primers and the Qiagen OneStep RT-PCR kit, and was followed by a second round of multiplex PCR, then size selection and purification. TCRdb reprocessing: public reads trimmed at Q25 with fastp, clones called with MiXCR, in-frame beta chains kept. Each entry is one CDR3 protein sequence, shown with its most common DNA and genes. This sample is represented by 740,000 or so distinct CDR3 sequences; roughly two fifths of them were singletons. The top ten clonotypes cover less than 55% of the sample. Sequencing input: peripheral blood. The receptors come from an adult man with Graves' ophthalmopathy.

The chain carries TRBV7-2 and TRBJ2-7, with TRBD2 identical over 10 bases. CDR1 is SGHTA and CDR2 is FQGNSA in the germline V gene. CDR3 length equals 15 residues. With 5 bases clipped from V and 2 bases from J, the junction kept 6 bases outside the gene matches. CDR3 bases: TGTGCCAGCAGCCACTCTAGCGGGGGTCCCTACGAGCAGTACTTC. Residues: CASSHSSGGPYEQYF.

To note about this clonotype: This CDR3 fails to terminate in the conserved phenylalanine or tryptophan, so it likely reflects a read error. No DNA is shown, since the ends of the CDR3 on it are uncertain; the CDR3 is the one TCRdb lists. The gene calls are TRBV7-2 and TRBJ2-2; no DNA check was done on the table's D call, TRBD1. In germline, CDR1 is SGHTA, CDR2 FQGNSA. The CDR3 spans 8 residues, counting both ends. The CDR3 reads CASSPDRT.

The V gene is TRBV2, the J gene TRBJ2-7, with unresolved D. The CDR3 is made up of 12 amino acids. CDR1 and CDR2 (germline): SNHLY, FYNNEI. Trimming stripped 7 bases from V and 3 bases from J, with 10 bases between. CDR3 protein: CASIGGVYEQYF. In nucleotides, the CDR3 is TGTGCCAGCATCGGCGGAGTCTACGAGCAGTACTTC.

This rearrangement joins TRBV2 to TRBJ2-5; 9 nucleotides line up with TRBD2. J gave up 4 bases and V 5 bases, and 11 bases lay outside the gene matches. Germline V gene lookup returns CDR1 SNHLY and CDR2 FYNNEI. CDR3 length: 16 residues. The CDR3 DNA follows: TGTGCCAGCAGTTACTGGAGCGGGGGGAGCATAGAGACCCAGTACTTC. Protein: CASSYWSGGSIETQYF.

The chain recombines TRBV7-9 with TRBJ2-5; D gene unclear. The V end was cut by 5 bases, the J end by 6 bases, with 10 bases between. There are 12 residues in the CDR3. Looked up from germline, CDR1 is SEHNR and CDR2 is FQNEAQ (reference sequence). The CDR3 here is CASSPRIQTQYF. DNA of the CDR3: TGTGCCAGCAGCCCAAGGATACAGACCCAGTACTTC.

The chain employs TRBV29-1 and TRBJ1-5; 9 positions match TRBD1. Unmatched junction bases numbered 9, after V lost 5 bases and J lost 10 bases. Germline V gene lookup returns CDR1 SQVTM and CDR2 ANQGSEA. The CDR3 loop spans 13 amino acids. CDR3 sequence reads: CSVSTGGNSPQHF. In nucleotides, the CDR3 is TGCAGCGTTTCGACAGGGGGGAACTCACCCCAGCATTTT.

This clonotype was found many times. The chain joins TRBV20-1 to TRBJ2-5, with 8 bases fitting TRBD1. In germline, CDR1 is DFQATT, CDR2 SNEGSKA (reference sequence). Losses at the gene ends were 5 bases for V and 3 bases for J; bases not matched to a gene: 2. CDR3 length: 12 residues. The CDR3 here is CSAVDREETQYF. The CDR3 nucleotides are TGCAGTGCTGTGGACAGGGAAGAGACCCAGTACTTC.

Ten or more counts support this clonotype. The chain carries TRBV10-3 and TRBJ2-5; unclear D gene. The germline CDR1 and CDR2 sequences are ENHRY and SYGVKD. Trimming stripped 6 bases from V and 5 bases from J, with 7 bases between. The CDR3 runs 11 residues. CDR3 sequence reads: CAISYTETQYF. The CDR3 DNA reads TGTGCCATCAGCTACACGGAGACCCAGTACTTC.

This chain links TRBV12-3 or TRBV12-4 with TRBJ2-7, with TRBD1 matching over 9 bases. This CDR3 is built from 15 residues. Germline trimming cut 6 bases from V and 2 bases from J; bases unmatched to any gene: 8. CDR3 coding DNA: TGTGCCAGCAGCCAGGGGACAGGGACAACCTACGAGCAGTACTTC. Protein: CASSQGTGTTYEQYF.

The V call is TRBV25-1, the J call TRBJ1-2, with D tentatively TRBD1 (5 bases). Germline-derived CDR1 and CDR2 are MGHDK and SYGVNS. The CDR3 length is 13 residues. V dropped 5 bases and J dropped 7 bases, with 14 bases sitting between them. This CDR3 reads CASSFGRVGGYTF. The CDR3 nucleotides are TGTGCCAGCAGTTTCGGCAGGGTCGGTGGCTACACCTTC.

The chain employs TRBV20-1 and TRBJ1-6; D is ambiguous. Germline V CDR1 and CDR2: DFQATT, SNEGSKA (reference sequence). This CDR3 is 12 amino acids long. Trimming pared 7 bases from V and 6 bases from J, leaving 10 bases between. CDR3 sequence: CSVGGPNSPLHF. In nucleotides, the CDR3 is TGCAGTGTTGGCGGGCCTAATTCACCCCTCCACTTT.

For this clonotype: The germline gene is not matched at one end of the junction; a read error may be the cause. The gene calls are TRBV10-3 and TRBJ1-3; 7 nucleotides line up with TRBD1. Germline lookup yields CDR1 ENHRY and CDR2 SYGVKD. This CDR3 is 13 amino acids long. The CDR3: CASSNRGANTIYF. CDR3 nucleotide sequence: TGTGCCAGCAGTAACAGGGGCGCGAACACCATATATTTT.

CDR3 in amino acids: CASRRTSGIGELFF. CDR3 nucleotide sequence: TGTGCCAGCAGACGGACTAGCGGGATAGGGGAGCTGTTTTTT. This rearrangement joins TRBV25-1 to TRBJ2-2; 12 nucleotides agree with TRBD2. Germline-derived CDR1 and CDR2 are MGHDK and SYGVNS. CDR3 length: 14 amino acids. J lost 8 bases, V lost 6 bases, and 4 bases had no gene match.

This clonotype was found many times. The chain is built from TRBV19 and TRBJ2-5, with a tentative D call TRBD1 (5 bases). Germline lookup yields CDR1 LNHDA and CDR2 SQIVND (reference sequence). The CDR3 spans 16 residues. V dropped 5 bases and J dropped 5 bases, with 21 bases sitting between them. The CDR3 sequence: CASSRIGPQGTETQYF. In DNA form, the CDR3 reads TGTGCCAGTAGTCGGATCGGGCCGCAGGGTACGGAGACCCAGTACTTC.

In its sample, this clonotype was seen a few times. The V and J genes are TRBV10-2 and TRBJ2-3; D not resolved. V lost 3 bases and J lost 0, with 7 bases in between. CDR3 length: 14 residues. Germline-derived CDR1 and CDR2 are WSHSY and SAAADI. The CDR3 nucleotides are TGCGCCAGCAGTGACTTAACGAGCACAGATACGCAGTATTTT. Protein: CASSDLTSTDTQYF.

This clonotype was observed at least ten times. This chain links TRBV20-1 with TRBJ2-7; tentatively, D is TRBD2 (6 bases). Germline V gene data show CDR1 as DFQATT and CDR2 as SNEGSKA (reference sequence). Trimming took 3 bases from V and 6 from J, leaving 24 bases between them. This CDR3 is built from 16 residues. The CDR3 spells CSASRATSLMGSEQYF. CDR3 sequence (DNA): TGCAGTGCTAGTAGGGCAACTAGCTTAATGGGGTCCGAGCAGTACTTC.

As DNA, the CDR3 is TGTGCCAGCCAGGAGGGAAGAATCACCTACGAGCAGTACTTC. The encoded protein is CASQEGRITYEQYF. The chain combines TRBV12-3 or TRBV12-4 with TRBJ2-7; D is possibly TRBD2 (6 bases). V was shortened by 8 bases and J by 2 bases, with 16 bases between the two germline ends. The CDR3 length is 14 residues.

The sample holds many counts of this clonotype. This chain links TRBV29-1 with TRBJ1-2; 10 bases agree with TRBD1. The germline CDR1 and CDR2 sequences are SQVTM and ANQGSEA. This CDR3 contains 13 residues. Trimming cost V 4 bases and J 2 bases; bases outside gene matches: 1. The chain's CDR3 is CSVGGQGNYGYTF. CDR3 nucleotide sequence: TGCAGCGTTGGGGGACAGGGGAACTATGGCTACACCTTC.

This clonotype was found many times. The J gene is TRBJ2-2, the V gene TRBV25-1, with TRBD2 identical over 9 bases. The CDR3 length is 16 residues. The junction had 10 bases not matched to a gene; V was cut back by 6 bases and J by 5 bases. Per the germline V gene, CDR1 is MGHDK and CDR2 is SYGVNS. In DNA form, the CDR3 reads TGTGCCAGCAGCGAAACGGCGGGAGGGGGGACCGGGGAGCTGTTTTTT. Its protein product is CASSETAGGGTGELFF. Combining the CDR3 with reference TRBV25-1 and TRBJ2-2 gives the whole variable domain EADIYQTPRYLVIGTGKKITLECSQTMGHDKMYWYQQDPGMELHLIHYSYGVNSTEKGDLSSESTVSRIRTEHFPLTLESARPSHTSQYLCASSETAGGGTGELFFGEGSRLTVL.

Regarding this clonotype: Sequence at one end of the junction differs from germline and may be a read error. The J gene is TRBJ2-5, the V gene TRBV7-7; D is perhaps TRBD1 (8 bases). In germline, CDR1 is SSHAT, CDR2 FNYEAQ (reference sequence). The CDR3 spans 15 residues. CDR3 loop: CASSETGGGRETQYF. The CDR3 nucleotides are TGTGCTAGCAGCGAAACAGGGGGAGGGAGAGAGACCCAGTACTTC.

This clonotype was seen at least ten times. The gene calls are TRBV10-3 and TRBJ2-7; D may match TRBD1 or TRBD2 (5 bases each). The CDR3 is made up of 13 amino acids. Trimming removed 10 bases at V and 2 bases at J, with 15 bases between. Germline assignment: CDR1 ENHRY and CDR2 SYGVKD. The CDR3 nucleotides read TGTGCCACGTTGGGGGACGGGGCCTACGAGCAGTACTTC. Protein sequence: CATLGDGAYEQYF.

This clonotype was recorded a few times. The chain joins TRBV19 to TRBJ1-4; D is undetermined. The germline V and J ends were trimmed by 1 base and 0 bases, with 6 bases remaining between them. Germline V lookup: CDR1 LNHDA, CDR2 SQIVND (reference sequence). This CDR3 region has 15 residues. The CDR3 spells CASSIGVSTNEKLFF. CDR3 DNA: TGTGCCAGTAGTATAGGTGTTTCAACTAATGAAAAACTGTTTTTT.

CDR3 nucleotide sequence: TGTGCCAGCTATCCGGGACCGAGGAACACTGAAGCTTTCTTT. It is translated as CASYPGPRNTEAFF. V is TRBV10-3 and J is TRBJ1-1, with TRBD1 as a possible D gene (5 bases). The V end was cut by 10 bases, the J end by 1 base, with 16 bases between. CDR3 length equals 14 residues. Germline V CDR1 and CDR2: ENHRY, SYGVKD.

This clonotype was seen only a few times. Since a much larger clone is just one base distant, this may be a read error. This sequence joins TRBV2 and TRBJ2-7, with D possibly matching TRBD1 (5 bases). In germline, CDR1 is SNHLY, CDR2 FYNNEI. The CDR3 loop spans 11 amino acids. Trimming left V 6 bases short and J 7 bases short, with 10 bases between. The CDR3 loop is CASRGQNEQYF. CDR3 sequence (DNA): TGTGCCAGCAGGGGGCAGAATGAGCAGTACTTC.

This chain uses TRBV7-9 with TRBJ2-7; TRBD1 or TRBD2 may be the D gene (5 bases each). V was trimmed by 3 bases and J by 2 bases, leaving 14 bases between them. The length of the CDR3 is 15 residues. Germline CDR1 and CDR2: SEHNR and FQNEAQ (reference sequence). The CDR3 loop is CASSLGVQGAYEQYF. The CDR3 DNA reads TGTGCCAGCAGCTTGGGGGTGCAGGGCGCCTACGAGCAGTACTTC.

The gene calls are TRBV19 and TRBJ1-5; the D is unclear. Germline lookup yields CDR1 LNHDA and CDR2 SQIVND (reference sequence). V lost 2 bases and J lost 7, with 6 bases in between. The CDR3 covers 12 residues. The DNA of the CDR3 is TGTGCCAGTAGTATACTGGAACAGCCCCAGCATTTT. This gives the protein CASSILEQPQHF.

The table lists this clonotype with a few counts. This chain links TRBV2 with TRBJ2-5; D unresolved. V was trimmed by 5 bases and J by 1 base, leaving 17 bases between them. This CDR3 region has 16 residues. CDR1 and CDR2 (germline): SNHLY, FYNNEI. CDR3: CASSYPARTIQETQYF. The CDR3 DNA reads TGTGCCAGCAGTTACCCGGCTAGAACTATCCAAGAGACCCAGTACTTC.